A single TCR beta chain is shown here with its context. Which antigen it targets is not known. No much larger clonotype is one base removed from it; base qualities were not supplied. Library preparation was by the immunoSEQ multiplex PCR assay. TCRdb's version of the immuneACCESS table is confined to in-frame rearrangements and falls short of the full clone set. An unresolved V gene accounts for under half of the shortfall where checked; the remainder is of unknown origin. For this sample there are about 41,000 clones; roughly nine tenths appear just once. The ten top clones hold about 7% of the sample. This record comes from a study of T cell changes during pregnancy in multiple sclerosis (dated by TCRdb to between 2018 and 2020). Broadly, across the study: Changes in the T cell repertoire over the course of pregnancy were examined in this study in women with multiple sclerosis.

The input for sequencing was CD8+ T cells from peripheral blood mononuclear cells, taken in the third trimester of pregnancy. This sequence originates from a female donor with multiple sclerosis, enrolled in a pregnancy study.

The CDR3 loop reads CATGQGKIGDTQYF. In nucleotides, the sequence is TGTGCCACCGGACAGGGGAAGATCGGAGATACGCAGTATTTT. The chain is made from TRBV9 and TRBJ2-3; TRBD1 aligns with 9 central bases. Germline trimming amounts to 9 bases on V and 5 bases on J, with 10 as the count of junction bases outside the gene matches. From the cysteine up to the phenylalanine, the CDR3 has a length of 14 residues. Only CDR3 DNA remains: 42 bases, in frame from the first base. The germline V gene gives CDR1 as SGDLS and CDR2 as YYNGEE.